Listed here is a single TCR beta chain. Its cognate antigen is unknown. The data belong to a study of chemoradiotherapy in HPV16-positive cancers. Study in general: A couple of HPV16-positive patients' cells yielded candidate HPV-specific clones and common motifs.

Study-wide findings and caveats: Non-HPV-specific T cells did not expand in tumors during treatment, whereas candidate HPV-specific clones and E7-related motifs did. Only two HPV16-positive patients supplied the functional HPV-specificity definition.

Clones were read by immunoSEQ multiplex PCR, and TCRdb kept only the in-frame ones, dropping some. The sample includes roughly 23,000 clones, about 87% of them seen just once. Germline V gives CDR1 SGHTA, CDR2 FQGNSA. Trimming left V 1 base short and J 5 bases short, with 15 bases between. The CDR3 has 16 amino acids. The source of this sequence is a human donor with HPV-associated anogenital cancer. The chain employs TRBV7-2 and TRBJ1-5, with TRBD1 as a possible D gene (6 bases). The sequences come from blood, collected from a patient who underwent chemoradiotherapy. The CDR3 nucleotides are TGTGCCAGCAGCTTAGGACCCCAGGGGATCGATCAGCCCCAGCATTTT. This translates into CASSLGPQGIDQPQHF.